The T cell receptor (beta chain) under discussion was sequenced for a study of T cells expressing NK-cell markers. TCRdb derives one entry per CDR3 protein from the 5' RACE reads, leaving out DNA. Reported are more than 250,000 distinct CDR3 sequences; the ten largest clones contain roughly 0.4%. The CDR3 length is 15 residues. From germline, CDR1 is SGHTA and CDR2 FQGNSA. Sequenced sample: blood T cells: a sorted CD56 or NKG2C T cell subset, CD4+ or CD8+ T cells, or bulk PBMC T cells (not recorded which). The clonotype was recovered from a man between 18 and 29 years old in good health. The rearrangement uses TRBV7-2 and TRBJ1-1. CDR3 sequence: CASSLVGPAGTEAFF.